These 11 T cell receptor beta chains came from one sample sequenced in a study of beta chain features in type 1 diabetes. The whole isolated RNA underwent reverse transcription, so sequencing captured expressed TCRB transcripts. The protocol was immunoSEQ multiplex PCR, while the TCRdb copy is restricted to in-frame clones and leaves out a portion. The sample has about 360,000 clones, roughly 12% seen once. Sequencing was performed on naive CD4+ T cells from blood. The receptors come from a man between 18 and 29 years old in good health.

There are a few counts of this clone. The chain has TRBV7-9 and TRBJ2-5, with D possibly TRBD1 on 6 matching bases. The CDR3 is 13 amino acids. Germline V gene sequence: CDR1 SEHNR, CDR2 FQNEAQ (reference sequence). The germline V and J ends were trimmed by 4 bases and 3 bases, with 9 bases remaining between them. In nucleotides, the CDR3 is TGTGCCAGCAGCTCGTCAGGGGAAGAGACCCAGTACTTC. Translating gives CASSSSGEETQYF.

The chain recombines TRBV6-4 with TRBJ1-2; D gene uncertain. CDR1 MRHNA and CDR2 SNTAGT come from the germline V gene. V was cut by 3 bases and J by 1 base, with 6 bases left in between. This CDR3 region has 13 residues. CDR3: CASSERFNYGYTF. The CDR3 DNA follows: TGTGCCAGCAGTGAGCGGTTTAACTATGGCTACACCTTC.

About this clone: At one of its ends the junction is not consistent with the germline gene, which may arise from a read error. The V and J genes are TRBV7-2 and TRBJ2-1, with 10 nucleotides matching TRBD2. The CDR3 runs 16 residues. Germline V gene lookup returns CDR1 SGHTA and CDR2 FQGNSA. This chain's CDR3 is CASSLASGSTYNEQFF. CDR3 bases: TGTGCCAGCAGCCTAGCTAGCGGGAGTACCTACAATGAGCAGTTCTTC.

J is TRBJ1-1 and V is TRBV7-2; D may be TRBD1 (5 bases). V was shortened by 5 bases and J by 4 bases, with 11 bases between the two germline ends. Germline loops: CDR1 SGHTA, CDR2 FQGNSA. The CDR3 is 13 amino acids. The CDR3 DNA reads TGTGCCAGCAGCCAACAGGCCTCCACTGAAGCTTTCTTT. As protein: CASSQQASTEAFF.

This clone was observed a few times. The chain links TRBV11-2 to TRBJ2-5; 10 bases are a match to TRBD1. The CDR3 covers 15 residues. After removal of 6 bases from V and 4 bases from J, the junction contained 8 bases not matched to a gene. The germline CDR1 and CDR2 sequences are SGHAT and FQNNGV. This CDR3 reads CASRRPGTGVETQYF. The CDR3 DNA reads TGTGCCAGCAGGCGACCCGGGACAGGGGTAGAGACCCAGTACTTC.

The J gene is TRBJ1-1, the V gene TRBV7-6, with D unclear. Germline V gene sequence: CDR1 SGHVS, CDR2 FNYEAQ. V was trimmed by 5 bases and J by 2 bases, leaving 9 bases between them. The CDR3 has 13 amino acids. The CDR3 region is CASSPRLNTEAFF. In DNA form, the CDR3 reads TGTGCCAGCAGCCCACGACTAAACACTGAAGCTTTCTTT. Variable domain in full (rest from reference TRBV7-6 and TRBJ1-1): GAGVSQSPRYKVTKRGQDVALRCDPISGHVSLYWYRQALGQGPEFLTYFNYEAQQDKSGLPNDRFSAERPEGSISTLTIQRTEQRDSAMYRCASSPRLNTEAFFGQGTRLTVV.

The chain uses TRBV5-1 and TRBJ2-5, with 7 bases that match TRBD2. The J call may be incorrect, as the DNA end agrees better with TRBJ2-7. The CDR3 spans 14 residues. CDR1 and CDR2 (germline): SGHRS, YFSETQ. The CDR3 sequence: CASSLAGSSYEQYF. The CDR3 DNA follows: TGCGCCAGCAGCTTAGCGGGGAGCTCCTACGAGCAGTACTTC.

The chain joins TRBV9 to TRBJ2-1, with 13 bases identical to TRBD2. The CDR3 has 17 residues. J was trimmed by 9 bases and V by 3 bases; bases with no gene match: 12. Germline CDR1 SGDLS, CDR2 YYNGEE. The CDR3 spells CASSGRGLAGTSGEQFF. The CDR3 DNA reads TGTGCCAGCAGCGGCAGGGGACTAGCGGGAACATCGGGTGAGCAGTTCTTC.

This clone has a handful of counts. The chain uses TRBV6-5 and TRBJ2-7, with D tentatively TRBD1 (5 bases). CDR1 and CDR2 (germline): MNHEY, SVGAGI. V lost 5 bases and J 2 bases, leaving 10 bases between the germline ends. CDR3 length equals 13 residues. The CDR3 is CASSQSGTYEQYF. The CDR3 bases are TGTGCCAGCAGTCAGTCAGGGACCTACGAGCAGTACTTC.

This clone was recorded a few times. The rearrangement uses TRBV5-4 and TRBJ2-1; D remains ambiguous. V was pared by 0 bases and J by 0 bases, with 10 bases between. This CDR3 is 16 amino acids long. Germline V lookup: CDR1 SGHNT, CDR2 YYREEE (reference sequence). The chain's CDR3 is CASSLGGPSSYNEQFF. The CDR3 nucleotides are TGTGCCAGCAGCTTGGGCGGTCCGAGCTCCTACAATGAGCAGTTCTTC.

In this sample, this clone turned up a few times. V and J are TRBV30 and TRBJ2-2; D gene uncertain. V lost 8 bases, J lost 5 bases, and 9 bases lay in between. The CDR3 has 11 residues. CDR1 and CDR2 (germline): GTSNPN, SVGIG (reference sequence). Here the CDR3 reads CAASRTGELFF. Here the CDR3 DNA reads TGTGCCGCAAGTCGGACCGGGGAGCTGTTTTTT. The complete variable domain, with remaining parts taken from reference TRBV30 and TRBJ2-2, reads SQTIHQWPATLVQPVGSPLSLECTVEGTSNPNLYWYRQAAGRGLQLLFYSVGIGQISSEVPQNLSASRPQDRQFILSSKKLLLSDSGFYLCAASRTGELFFGEGSRLTVL.